This TCR beta chain was observed in a study of blood T cells in healthy people across ages. This clonotype showed up many times. The authors ran a second PCR of roughly 6 to 12 cycles using a sample-barcoded 5' primer and a J-beta primer mix. TCRdb reprocessed the 5' RACE reads with MiXCR, giving one entry per CDR3 protein. The repertoire holds approximately 820,000 distinct CDR3 sequences, with approximately 48% as singletons. This CDR3 has 16 amino acids. Losses at the gene ends were 0 bases for V and 7 bases for J; bases not matched to a gene: 10. Germline CDR1 and CDR2: LGHNA and YSLEER. This TCR derives from a man between 60 and 75 years old in good health. The material sequenced was blood. The chain uses TRBV4-3 and TRBJ2-5, with 8 nucleotides matching TRBD2. The chain's CDR3 is CASSQDQGLGGGTQYF. Written as DNA, the CDR3 is TGCGCCAGCAGCCAAGATCAGGGACTAGGAGGGGGGACCCAGTACTTC.